This record concerns one TCR beta chain sequence. What it recognizes is unknown. Repertoires were generated with immunoSEQ multiplex PCR, while TCRdb's copy carries only in-frame clones and drops some. Seen in this sample are 40,000 to 45,000 clones; the ten most common clones hold around 1.3%. The data are from a study of T cells in women clearing cervical HPV infection. Notes on the study in general: CIN3+ cases had significantly higher TCR repertoire richness than controls, but evenness did not differ.

The TCR was taken from a woman between 18 and 70 years old with a cervical HPV16 infection that either progressed to CIN3+ or cleared (not recorded which). The specimen sequenced was blood buffy coat.

CDR3 loop: CASSFTSGNYNEQFF. The part of the CDR3 DNA that was read is TGTGCCAGCAGTTTTACTAGCGGGAATTACAATGAG. The gene calls are TRBV27 and TRBJ2-1; 10 bases line up with TRBD2. Sequencing ends 3 residues short of the CDR3 end; the germline J gene provides the rest. V was clipped by 3 bases and J by 4 bases; unmatched bases: 3. Germline CDR1 MNHEY, CDR2 SMNVEV (reference sequence). The CDR3 sequence is 15 residues long.